Sequencing of this T cell receptor beta chain was carried out in a study of blood T cell repertoires in COVID-19. Overall study: The cDNA or gDNA used as material had been derived from T cells, B-cell-depleted T cells, or PBMCs.

The CDR3 sequence is 14 residues long. Per the germline V gene, CDR1 is MNHNY and CDR2 is SVGAGI (reference sequence). The V gene end was trimmed by 6 bases and the J gene end by 2 bases; junction bases not matched to a gene: 6. Some clones are missing from TCRdb's copy, which holds only in-frame ones; the method was immunoSEQ multiplex PCR. The profile shows around 64,000 clones, around 87% of them singletons. The TCR originated in a man aged 50 or older with active COVID-19. The sequencing input was peripheral blood. The chain joins TRBV6-6 to TRBJ2-5, with TRBD1 matching over 7 bases. The CDR3 DNA reads TGTGCCAGCAGCCGACCGGGACAGCAAGAGACCCAGTACTTC. This gives the protein CASSRPGQQETQYF.